This T cell receptor beta chain is from a study of Graves' ophthalmopathy and Graves' hyperthyroidism. Turning to the study itself: Blood was drawn at initial diagnosis, before any treatment.

V was clipped by 5 bases and J by 0 bases, with 7 bases between them. CDR1 LNHDA and CDR2 SQIVND come from the germline V gene (reference sequence). The CDR3 sequence is 13 residues long. For donors with ophthalmopathy, the disease showed moderate-to-severe activity, reached CAS ≥3 and NOSPECS ≥4, and had lasted under 3 months. Study results and limitations: Detected in blood as well were most expanded thyroid clonotypes with frequency above 0.001. Prediction of ophthalmopathy progression reached about 71% sensitivity and under 80% specificity.

The study amplified TCR beta CDR3 regions using RNA transcripts. Scientists carried out first-round RT-PCR using HTBI primers and then a second-round multiplex PCR. TCRdb processed the multiplex PCR reads anew with MiXCR; each CDR3 protein has one entry. The sample lists about 740,000 distinct CDR3 sequences; roughly two fifths were seen once. This clonotype was recorded at least ten times. As yet, its antigen is unknown. The source is an adult man with Graves' ophthalmopathy. Material: peripheral blood. The chain combines TRBV19 with TRBJ1-1; D not resolved. The CDR3 coding sequence is TGTGCCAGTAGTCCTGAGATGAACACTGAAGCTTTCTTT. Translating it yields CASSPEMNTEAFF. Full variable domain (missing parts from reference TRBV19 and TRBJ1-1): DGGITQSPKYLFRKEGQNVTLSCEQNLNHDAMYWYRQDPGQGLRLIYYSQIVNDFQKGDIAEGYSVSREKKESFPLTVTSAQKNPTAFYLCASSPEMNTEAFFGQGTRLTVV.